The next 30 T cell receptor beta chains were all read from a single sample in a study of blood T cells in healthy people across ages. Then a second PCR, running about 6 to 12 cycles, was carried out with a sample-barcoded 5' primer and a J-beta primer mix. TCRdb processed the 5' RACE reads anew with MiXCR; each CDR3 protein has one entry. The data contain around 1,000,000 distinct CDR3 sequences, about two fifths of them singletons. The sample consisted of blood. Source of these receptors: a man between 18 and 35 years old in good health.

This chain links TRBV5-1 with TRBJ2-1, with TRBD1 matching 8 bases. V gave up 4 bases and J gave up 0 bases; unmatched junction bases: 6. Germline lookup yields CDR1 SGHRS and CDR2 YFSETQ. The CDR3 is made up of 16 amino acids. This CDR3 reads CASSLQGDLSYNEQFF. The CDR3 bases are TGCGCCAGCAGCCTACAGGGGGACCTCTCCTACAATGAGCAGTTCTTC.

The chain carries TRBV3-1 and TRBJ1-2; TRBD1 aligns across 9 bases. CDR1 and CDR2 from the germline V gene are LGHDT and YNNKEL (reference sequence). This CDR3 comprises 16 residues. J gave up 2 bases and V 1 base, and 5 bases lay outside the gene matches. CDR3 sequence reads: CASSQGGDRDNYGYTF. CDR3 coding DNA: TGTGCCAGCAGCCAAGGAGGGGACAGGGACAACTATGGCTACACCTTC.

This clonotype was observed many times. V and J are TRBV29-1 and TRBJ1-1, with unresolved D. Trimming removed 6 bases at V and 1 base at J, with 6 bases between. This CDR3 is 11 amino acids long. The germline gives CDR1 SQVTM, CDR2 ANQGSEA. CDR3 sequence: CSVAENTEAFF. CDR3 in DNA: TGCAGCGTCGCAGAGAACACTGAAGCTTTCTTT.

The gene calls are TRBV28 and TRBJ1-2; 11 bases are shared with TRBD1. J lost 6 bases, V lost 7 bases, and 13 bases had no gene match. Germline CDR1 MDHEN, CDR2 SYDVKM. The length of the CDR3 is 16 residues. The CDR3 DNA is TGTGCCAGCAAGGACAGGGGGCAGTACCCTATCCATGGCTACACCTTC. The encoded protein is CASKDRGQYPIHGYTF.

The rearrangement links TRBV30 to TRBJ2-1, with 10 bases fitting TRBD2. The junction had 5 bases not matched to a gene; V was cut back by 0 bases and J by 6 bases. The CDR3 sequence is 15 residues long. CDR1 GTSNPN and CDR2 SVGIG come from the germline V gene (reference sequence). CDR3 DNA sequence: TGTGCCTGGAGTGTACAAGCGGGGGGGGTCAATGAGCAGTTCTTC. Amino acid sequence: CAWSVQAGGVNEQFF.

This clonotype has a handful of counts. The rearrangement joins TRBV4-3 to TRBJ2-3; TRBD1 aligns across 8 bases. From germline, CDR1 is LGHNA and CDR2 YSLEER. V lost 1 base, J lost 4 bases, and 4 bases stayed unmatched. The CDR3 covers 15 residues. CDR3 sequence: CASSQGTGYADTQYF. The DNA for the CDR3 is TGCGCCAGCAGCCAAGGGACAGGGTATGCAGATACGCAGTATTTT.

The gene calls are TRBV6-2 or TRBV6-3 and TRBJ2-7; the D gene is possibly TRBD2 (6 bases). The V end was cut by 2 bases, the J end by 7 bases, with 18 bases between. This CDR3 is built from 15 residues. Germline CDR1 MNHEY, CDR2 SVGEGT. This CDR3 is CASSYGGLGYNEQYF. The CDR3 bases are TGTGCCAGCAGTTACGGGGGACTCGGCTACAATGAGCAGTACTTC.

The V call is TRBV12-3 or TRBV12-4, the J call TRBJ1-1; D might be TRBD1 (5 bases). Trimming took off 3 bases at V and 6 bases at J, with 11 bases between the two ends. This CDR3 is built from 13 residues. Here the CDR3 reads CASSFERGPEAFF. CDR3 in DNA: TGTGCCAGCAGTTTTGAGCGGGGCCCTGAAGCTTTCTTT.

The chain combines TRBV12-3 or TRBV12-4 with TRBJ2-7; 8 bases align to TRBD1. The CDR3 sequence is 14 residues long. J was trimmed by 7 bases and V by 7 bases; bases with no gene match: 12. The CDR3, as DNA: TGTGCCAGCAATCCGGGACAGGTTATTAATGAGCAGTACTTC. It translates to CASNPGQVINEQYF.

A note on this clonotype: Germline and junction disagree at one end, which may indicate a read error. The V and J genes are TRBV3-1 and TRBJ2-1; D call uncertain. From germline, CDR1 is LGHDT and CDR2 YNNKEL (reference sequence). There are 11 residues in the CDR3. The CDR3 DNA reads TGTGCCAACAGCCCTGGCTTTGAGCAGTTCTTC. This gives the protein CANSPGFEQFF.

The chain links TRBV18 to TRBJ1-1; D is possibly TRBD1 (6 bases). This CDR3 is 15 amino acids long. Trimming shortened V by 2 bases and J by 6 bases, and 16 bases separated the two germline ends. Germline CDR1 reads KGHSH; CDR2 reads LQKENI. The CDR3 sequence: CASSPNRELNAEAFF. In DNA, the CDR3 is TGTGCCAGCTCACCAAACAGGGAGTTGAATGCTGAAGCTTTCTTT.

The CDR3 is CASSRDSRDTEAFF. CDR3 coding DNA: TGTGCCAGCAGCCGCGACAGCCGGGACACTGAAGCTTTCTTT. The V and J genes are TRBV4-2 and TRBJ1-1; tentative D call: TRBD1 (5 bases). Germline CDR1 is LGHNA and CDR2 is YNFKEQ. Deletions cut 4 bases from V and 3 bases from J, with 12 bases between. The CDR3 is 14 residues long.

In this sample, this clonotype turned up many times. The gene calls are TRBV7-2 and TRBJ2-7; 9 bases agree with TRBD1. Trimming took 2 bases from V and 7 from J; bases not matched to a gene: 9. The CDR3 is made up of 15 amino acids. CDR1 and CDR2 from the germline V gene are SGHTA and FQGNSA. In DNA form, the CDR3 reads TGTGCCAGCAGCTTAACGACAGGGGGAAACAATGAGCAGTACTTC. Translating gives CASSLTTGGNNEQYF.

As regards this clonotype: The germline gene is not matched at one end of the junction; a read error may be the cause. The rearrangement uses TRBV4-3 and TRBJ2-1, with D perhaps matching TRBD1 (6 bases). Germline lookup yields CDR1 LGHNA and CDR2 YSLEER. The CDR3 spans 16 residues. CDR3 residues: CANSRSLHREYNEQFF. CDR3 sequence (DNA): TGCGCCAACAGCCGTTCCCTACACAGGGAATACAATGAGCAGTTCTTC.

This clonotype was counted between two and nine times. V usage is TRBV7-8 and J usage is TRBJ2-3; tentative D call: TRBD2 (5 bases). V shed 3 bases and J shed 3 bases, with 16 bases lying between them. CDR3 size: 16 residues. The germline V gene encodes CDR1 SGHVS and CDR2 FQNEAQ. CDR3 DNA: TGTGCCAGCAGCTTCGATCCGGGGATCCGGACAGATACGCAGTATTTT. Translation gives CASSFDPGIRTDTQYF.

The chain is built from TRBV12-3 or TRBV12-4 and TRBJ1-5; 10 bases fit TRBD1. The CDR3 consists of 17 residues. V lost 2 bases to trimming and J lost 7 bases; unmatched junction nucleotides: 11. CDR3 protein: CASSLNVLGQGWQPQHF. The DNA for the CDR3 is TGTGCCAGCAGTTTAAATGTGCTGGGACAGGGGTGGCAGCCCCAGCATTTT.

This clonotype was observed a few times. This sequence joins TRBV2 and TRBJ2-3, with 7 bases aligning to TRBD2. This CDR3 contains 15 residues. The junction had 4 bases not matched to a gene; V was cut back by 2 bases and J by 2 bases. The germline CDR1 and CDR2 sequences are SNHLY and FYNNEI. CDR3 bases: TGTGCCAGCAGTGAATCTAGCGGAAACACAGATACGCAGTATTTT. As protein: CASSESSGNTDTQYF.

V gene TRBV27 combines with J gene TRBJ1-6; 7 nucleotides match TRBD1. After removal of 2 bases from V and 10 bases from J, the junction contained 11 bases not matched to a gene. Germline assignment: CDR1 MNHEY and CDR2 SMNVEV (reference sequence). The CDR3 runs 16 residues. The CDR3 reads CASSLNPQGFNSPLHF. The CDR3 DNA reads as TGTGCCAGCAGTTTAAACCCACAGGGGTTCAACTCACCCCTCCACTTT.

This clonotype was found a few times. V and J are TRBV28 and TRBJ2-3; 12 nucleotides agree with TRBD2. Germline loops: CDR1 MDHEN, CDR2 SYDVKM. The ends lost 5 bases at V and 2 bases at J; junction bases unmatched: 5. CDR3 size: 16 residues. Written as DNA, the CDR3 is TGTGCCAGCAGTGTTACTAGCGGGGGGACCACAGATACGCAGTATTTT. This encodes CASSVTSGGTTDTQYF.

On this clonotype itself: An end of the junction does not agree with germline; a read error may underlie this. The chain uses TRBV12-3 or TRBV12-4 and TRBJ2-5; D is perhaps TRBD2 (6 bases). The CDR3 contains 15 residues. The CDR3 coding sequence is TGTGACAGCAGCCATCCATGGAGGGATCAAGAGACCCAGTACTTC. Translating it yields CDSSHPWRDQETQYF.

The chain employs TRBV20-1 and TRBJ2-1; TRBD1 is a possible D gene (6 bases). The CDR3 sequence is 13 residues long. In germline, CDR1 is DFQATT, CDR2 SNEGSKA (reference sequence). Trimming stripped 6 bases from V and 9 bases from J, with 18 bases between. The CDR3 DNA is TGCAGTGCCCGGGACACCAATGGGGGTGAGCAGTTCTTC. This codes for CSARDTNGGEQFF.

The rearrangement uses TRBV14 and TRBJ1-1, with D uncertain. The CDR3 is made up of 15 amino acids. The germline V gene has CDR1 SGHDN and CDR2 FVKESK. V lost 0 bases and J 4 bases, leaving 12 bases between the germline ends. CDR3 bases: TGTGCCAGCAGCCAAGATTCGGGTGGAGGCACTGAAGCTTTCTTT. It yields the protein CASSQDSGGGTEAFF. Full variable domain (rest looked up from reference TRBV14 and TRBJ1-1): EAGVTQFPSHSVIEKGQTVTLRCDPISGHDNLYWYRRVMGKEIKFLLHFVKESKQDESGMPNNRFLAERTGGTYSTLKVQPAELEDSGVYFCASSQDSGGGTEAFFGQGTRLTVV.

The chain joins TRBV5-1 to TRBJ2-1; D not certain. V was shortened by 0 bases and J by 13 bases, with 11 bases between the two germline ends. CDR1 and CDR2 from the germline V gene are SGHRS and YFSETQ. The CDR3 extends over 12 amino acids. The CDR3 region is CASSLDSRAQFF. The CDR3 bases are TGCGCCAGCAGCTTGGACTCAAGAGCACAGTTCTTC.

V is TRBV13 and J is TRBJ2-1, with D tentatively TRBD1 or TRBD2 (5 bases each). Germline CDR1 PRHDT, CDR2 FYEKMQ (reference sequence). Trimming left V 5 bases short and J 5 bases short, with 13 bases between. This CDR3 contains 14 residues. The CDR3, as DNA: TGTGCCAGCAGCCAACGAGGGGCACACAATGAGCAGTTCTTC. This translates into CASSQRGAHNEQFF.

CDR3 bases: TGCAGCGTTGAAGGGGAAATACGGGAGGGGTTGGGCACAGATACGCAGTATTTT. It yields the protein CSVEGEIREGLGTDTQYF. The V gene is TRBV29-1, the J gene TRBJ2-3; 8 bases line up with TRBD2. The CDR3 has 18 residues. Trimming cost V 1 base and J 1 base; bases outside gene matches: 13. Germline V gene lookup returns CDR1 SQVTM and CDR2 ANQGSEA.

The sample holds many counts of this clonotype. This chain joins TRBV12-3 or TRBV12-4 and TRBJ2-7; 7 nucleotides align to TRBD1. Trimming cost V 5 bases and J 2 bases; bases outside gene matches: 3. This CDR3 is 13 amino acids long. The chain's CDR3 is CASSPGTAYEQYF. CDR3 bases: TGTGCCAGCAGTCCCGGGACAGCCTACGAGCAGTACTTC.

This clonotype was observed many times. The chain couples TRBV11-2 to TRBJ1-1; D is possibly TRBD1 (5 bases). This CDR3 comprises 15 residues. Germline values: CDR1 SGHAT, CDR2 FQNNGV. The V gene lost 4 bases and the J gene lost 5 bases, with 17 bases spanning the gap. The CDR3 reads CASSYSTGGGTEAFF. DNA of the CDR3: TGTGCCAGCAGCTACTCGACCGGGGGTGGGACTGAAGCTTTCTTT.

J is TRBJ1-6 and V is TRBV10-2; a possible D gene is TRBD1 (5 bases). The CDR3 runs to 14 residues. Trimming pared 6 bases from V and 6 bases from J, leaving 12 bases between. Germline V gene data show CDR1 as WSHSY and CDR2 as SAAADI. The CDR3 loop is CASSEGRINSPLHF. CDR3 bases: TGCGCCAGCAGCGAGGGACGGATTAATTCACCCCTCCACTTT.

A few counts support this clonotype. The chain is built from TRBV7-9 and TRBJ2-3; a weak D match, TRBD1 (5 bases). Germline V gene data show CDR1 as SEHNR and CDR2 as FQNEAQ (reference sequence). Deletions cut 5 bases from V and 10 bases from J, with 22 bases between. The CDR3 contains 15 residues. CDR3 nucleotides: TGTGCCAGCAGCCCTCCGTTGGACACCATCGTTGCGCAGTATTTT. Translating gives CASSPPLDTIVAQYF.

The chain recombines TRBV5-1 with TRBJ2-5, with D possibly TRBD1 on 5 matching bases. The J call is doubtful: the DNA matches TRBJ2-1 better. Germline lookup yields CDR1 SGHRS and CDR2 YFSETQ. CDR3 length: 15 amino acids. The CDR3 coding sequence is TGCGCCAGCAGCCCACAACAGGTCCACCAAGAGACCCAGTTCTTC. The encoded protein is CASSPQQVHQETQFF.